Included here is one TCR beta chain sequence, with context. Its antigen is still unknown. The sample belongs to a study of CD8+ T cells in alopecia areata. Study summary: Each of the treated patients was given oral tofacitinib, 5 to 10 mg twice daily, for moderate-to-severe alopecia areata. The study, taken as a whole, reports: Compared with normal scalp, lesional scalp had higher clonality and more expanded CD8+ clones.

Obtained from alopecia areata patients were lesional scalp punch biopsies along with peripheral blood. Researchers picked out CD4+ and CD8+ T cells from PBMCs by sorting. Germline CDR1 reads SGHTA; CDR2 reads FQGTGA. The CDR3 has 16 residues. The junction had 2 bases not matched to a gene; V was cut back by 1 base and J by 0 bases. cDNA reverse transcribed from extracted RNA served as the sequencing template. Using immunoSEQ multiplex PCR, the repertoire was profiled, and TCRdb retains in-frame clones only, with some absent. The table includes hundreds of thousands of clones, 67% detected once. J is TRBJ2-1 and V is TRBV7-3; TRBD2 agrees at 8 bases. Specimen: CD4+ T cells sorted from blood, collected at week 0. The sequence was obtained from a human donor with alopecia areata. CDR3 sequence: CASSLRTSSSYNEQFF. The CDR3 DNA reads as TGTGCCAGCAGCTTAAGGACTAGCAGCTCCTACAATGAGCAGTTCTTC.